Listed below are T cell receptor beta chains from one sample, sequenced in a study of blood T cell repertoires in COVID-19. Repertoires were generated with immunoSEQ multiplex PCR, while TCRdb's copy carries only in-frame clones and drops some. The sample holds some 300,000 clones, around nine tenths seen once. Source material: PBMCs or T cells enriched from blood (not recorded which). These receptors all come from a woman under 40 who had recovered from COVID-19. Each CDR3 is given with its conserved first and last residue. A D gene is named only where the DNA matches it firmly. Part of the rows lack a size; the others show once, few, many or a class for expanded clones.

TRBJ2-7	TRBV4-1	NA	NA	CASSQDSTDTYEQYF	TGCGCCAGCAGCCAAGATAGTACAGATACCTACGAGCAGTACTTC
TRBJ2-7	TRBV5-1	NA	NA	CASSSSSSSNEQYF	TGCGCCAGCAGCTCCTCTAGCTCTTCCAACGAGCAGTACTTC
TRBJ1-1	TRBV5-1	NA	NA	CASTSTRNTEAFF	TGCGCCAGCACATCGACACGGAACACTGAAGCTTTCTTT
TRBJ1-1	TRBV19	NA	NA	CASSILAQNTEAFF	TGTGCCAGTAGTATCCTTGCGCAGAACACTGAAGCTTTCTTT
TRBJ2-1	TRBV5-1	few	TRBD2	CASSFSGLAENNEQFF	TGCGCCAGCAGCTTCTCAGGACTAGCGGAAAACAATGAGCAGTTCTTC
TRBJ2-3	TRBV12-3/TRBV12-4	NA	NA	CASSLANLDTQYF	TGTGCCAGCAGTTTAGCTAATCTAGATACGCAGTATTTT
TRBJ1-1	TRBV18	NA	NA	CASSIRGGRNTEAFF	TGTGCCAGCTCCATCCGCGGGGGGCGGAACACTGAAGCTTTCTTT
TRBJ2-3	TRBV27	NA	TRBD2	CASSLMGLLTDTQYF	TGTGCCAGCAGTTTAATGGGACTACTCACAGATACGCAGTATTTT
TRBJ2-2	TRBV6-5	NA	NA	CASQDSVPGELFF	TGTGCCAGTCAGGACAGTGTGCCCGGGGAGCTGTTTTTT
TRBJ2-7	TRBV30	NA	NA	CAWSTTLATEQYF	TGTGCCTGGAGTACAACTTTAGCGACGGAGCAGTACTTC
TRBJ2-7	TRBV19	NA	NA	CASKWGVGSYEQYF	TGTGCCAGTAAGTGGGGCGTGGGCTCCTACGAGCAGTACTTC
TRBJ2-3	TRBV5-1	NA	TRBD1	CASSSRGQGAPDTQYF	TGCGCCAGCAGCTCCCGGGGCCAGGGGGCCCCAGATACGCAGTATTTT
TRBJ2-5	TRBV7-2	NA	TRBD1	CASSSRIQGVQETQYF	TGTGCCAGCAGCTCCCGGATTCAGGGGGTCCAAGAGACCCAGTACTTC
TRBJ2-1	TRBV18	NA	TRBD2	CASSPRGSRGWNEQFF	TGTGCCAGCTCACCACGCGGGAGCCGGGGTTGGAATGAGCAGTTCTTC
TRBJ1-4	TRBV5-1	NA	TRBD1	CASSPGTGGSWGEKLFF	TGCGCCAGCAGCCCGGGGACAGGGGGCAGTTGGGGTGAAAAACTGTTTTTT
TRBJ2-1	TRBV9	NA	TRBD2	CASSAPSGSATYNEQFF	TGTGCCAGCAGCGCCCCTAGCGGGAGCGCAACCTACAATGAGCAGTTCTTC
TRBJ1-1	TRBV7-2	NA	TRBD1	CASSLTGGTGGLKAFF	TGTGCCAGCAGCTTAACCGGAGGGACAGGGGGCTTAAAGGCTTTCTTT
TRBJ2-1	TRBV6-5	NA	NA	CASSTRGRNEQFF	TGTGCCAGCAGTACCCGGGGGAGGAATGAGCAGTTCTTC
TRBJ2-6	TRBV7-2	NA	NA	CASSLAHMRDGANVLTF	TGTGCCAGCAGCTTAGCGCATATGCGGGATGGGGCCAACGTCCTGACTTTC
TRBJ1-1	TRBV7-6	NA	TRBD1	CASSAWTGPNTEAFF	TGTGCCAGCAGCGCCTGGACAGGGCCGAACACTGAAGCTTTCTTT
TRBJ1-1	TRBV4-1	NA	TRBD1	CASSQDYRGRRSEAFF	TGCGCCAGCAGCCAAGATTACAGGGGGCGCCGGTCTGAAGCTTTCTTT
TRBJ2-5	TRBV25-1	NA	TRBD2	CASSESGTRETQYF	TGTGCCAGCAGTGAGTCCGGGACTAGAGAGACCCAGTACTTC
TRBJ1-2	TRBV29-1	NA	TRBD1	CSVQDRGQSRGYTF	TGCAGCGTGCAGGACAGGGGGCAATCGAGAGGCTACACCTTC
TRBJ2-7	TRBV14	many	NA	CASSQGSRELGYEQYF	TGTGCCAGCAGCCAAGGGTCTCGGGAGTTGGGGTACGAGCAGTACTTC
TRBJ2-1	TRBV10-1	NA	TRBD2	CASSEREAYNEQFF	TGCGCCAGCAGTGAGCGGGAGGCCTACAATGAGCAGTTCTTC
TRBJ1-1	TRBV2	NA	NA	CASSEALRGPGVAFF	TGTGCCAGCAGTGAAGCGCTTCGAGGACCCGGGGTAGCTTTCTTT
TRBJ1-4	TRBV19	NA	NA	CASDDGGRNEKLFF	TGTGCCAGTGACGACGGGGGGCGAAACGAAAAACTGTTTTTT
TRBJ1-6	TRBV27	once	NA	CASSFVNSPLHF	TGTGCCAGCAGTTTCGTGAATTCACCCCTCCACTTT
TRBJ2-1	TRBV4-2	NA	TRBD2	CASSQSGRAGEQFF	TGTGCCAGCAGCCAAAGCGGGAGGGCCGGGGAGCAGTTCTTC
TRBJ2-7	TRBV4-3	NA	TRBD2	CASSRTSGSREQYF	TGCGCCAGCTCCCGGACTAGCGGATCGCGAGAGCAGTACTTC
TRBJ2-3	TRBV10-3	once	NA	CAISGDWRTDTQYF	TGTGCCATCAGCGGGGACTGGAGGACAGATACGCAGTATTTT
TRBJ2-1	TRBV7-6	once	TRBD1	CASSLGQGMSYNEQFF	TGTGCCAGCAGCCTTGGACAGGGGATGTCCTACAATGAGCAGTTCTTC
TRBJ2-7	TRBV15	NA	NA	CATSRLADSYEQYF	TGTGCCACCAGCAGACTAGCAGACTCCTACGAGCAGTACTTC
TRBJ2-1	TRBV11-2	NA	NA	CASSFSLTNSYNEQFF	TGTGCCAGCAGCTTCTCTTTGACTAACTCCTACAATGAGCAGTTCTTC
TRBJ2-7	TRBV19	NA	NA	CASSNGHPQEQYF	TGTGCCAGTAGTAACGGACACCCTCAGGAGCAGTACTTC
TRBJ1-2	TRBV7-9	NA	NA	CASSQWGEGGYTF	TGTGCCAGCAGCCAATGGGGAGAAGGGGGCTACACCTTC
TRBJ2-7	TRBV20-1	NA	TRBD2	CSASTLAGGSYEQYF	TGCAGTGCTAGTACCCTAGCGGGAGGGTCCTACGAGCAGTACTTC
TRBJ2-4	TRBV6-2/TRBV6-3	NA	NA	CASSPTQKNIQYF	TGTGCCAGCAGTCCAACACAGAAAAACATTCAGTACTTC
TRBJ1-4	TRBV4-1	NA	NA	CASSQGRVGGSPTNEKLFF	TGCGCCAGCAGCCAAGGGAGGGTGGGGGGATCTCCGACTAATGAAAAACTGTTTTTT
TRBJ2-7	TRBV5-4	NA	TRBD2	CASSPAGGPYEQYF	TGTGCCAGCAGTCCAGCGGGAGGGCCTTACGAGCAGTACTTC
TRBJ1-6	TRBV3-1/TRBV3-2	NA	TRBD1	CASSQDSGGNSPLHF	TGTGCCAGCAGCCAAGATTCAGGGGGAAATTCACCCCTCCACTTT
TRBJ1-4	TRBV7-2	NA	NA	CASSSRTESNEKLFF	TGTGCCAGCAGCTCCCGGACAGAATCAAATGAAAAACTGTTTTTT
TRBJ1-3	TRBV6-5	NA	NA	CVSWGVISGNTIYF	TGTGTTTCGTGGGGGGTCATCTCTGGAAACACCATATATTTT
TRBJ1-3	TRBV28	NA	NA	CASTKTGSGNTIYF	TGTGCCAGCACTAAGACAGGTTCTGGAAACACCATATATTTT
TRBJ2-5	TRBV18	NA	TRBD1	CASSPVGQEETQYF	TGTGCCAGCTCACCGGTGGGACAGGAAGAGACCCAGTACTTC